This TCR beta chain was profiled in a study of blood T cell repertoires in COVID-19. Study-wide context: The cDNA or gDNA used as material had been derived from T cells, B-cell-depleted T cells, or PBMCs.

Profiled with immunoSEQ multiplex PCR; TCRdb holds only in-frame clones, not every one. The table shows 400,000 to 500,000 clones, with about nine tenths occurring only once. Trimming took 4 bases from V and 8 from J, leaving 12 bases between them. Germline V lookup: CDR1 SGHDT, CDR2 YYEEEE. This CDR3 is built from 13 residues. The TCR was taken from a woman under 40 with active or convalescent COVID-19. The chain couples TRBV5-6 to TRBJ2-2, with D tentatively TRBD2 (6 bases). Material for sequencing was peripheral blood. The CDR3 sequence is CASSIGLSGELFF. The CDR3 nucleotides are TGTGCCAGCAGCATTGGACTATCTGGGGAGCTGTTTTTT.